The source of this T cell receptor (beta chain) is a study of graft-versus-host responses after intestinal transplantation. Study overall: Multivisceral, liver-intestinal, or isolated intestinal grafts were transplanted into recipients. Recipients uniformly received anti-thymocyte globulin induction, followed by tacrolimus and steroids for around 3 years.

To note about this clone: What it binds is not known.

The assay was immunoSEQ multiplex PCR, and TCRdb's table has in-frame clones only and misses some. In the table there are 40,000 to 55,000 clones, approximately 96% of which are singletons. Findings of the study overall: Allografts from individuals with graft-donor T cell macrochimerism displayed high graft-versus-host to host-versus-graft clonal ratios. Recipient-marrow GvH clones were detected, some having first appeared in ileum or blood.

Trimming took off 0 bases at V and 3 bases at J, with 8 bases between the two ends. This CDR3 region has 14 residues. Germline CDR1 reads LGHNA; CDR2 reads YNFKEQ. The source material was unstimulated CD8+ T cells sorted from spleen or lymph node cells, sampled before transplant. The sequence was obtained from a human donor who was the organ donor for an intestinal transplant. This chain uses TRBV4-2 with TRBJ1-1; D remains ambiguous. The CDR3 DNA reads as TGTGCCAGCAGCCAAGATGTCGGGGACACTGAAGCTTTCTTT. Protein product: CASSQDVGDTEAFF.